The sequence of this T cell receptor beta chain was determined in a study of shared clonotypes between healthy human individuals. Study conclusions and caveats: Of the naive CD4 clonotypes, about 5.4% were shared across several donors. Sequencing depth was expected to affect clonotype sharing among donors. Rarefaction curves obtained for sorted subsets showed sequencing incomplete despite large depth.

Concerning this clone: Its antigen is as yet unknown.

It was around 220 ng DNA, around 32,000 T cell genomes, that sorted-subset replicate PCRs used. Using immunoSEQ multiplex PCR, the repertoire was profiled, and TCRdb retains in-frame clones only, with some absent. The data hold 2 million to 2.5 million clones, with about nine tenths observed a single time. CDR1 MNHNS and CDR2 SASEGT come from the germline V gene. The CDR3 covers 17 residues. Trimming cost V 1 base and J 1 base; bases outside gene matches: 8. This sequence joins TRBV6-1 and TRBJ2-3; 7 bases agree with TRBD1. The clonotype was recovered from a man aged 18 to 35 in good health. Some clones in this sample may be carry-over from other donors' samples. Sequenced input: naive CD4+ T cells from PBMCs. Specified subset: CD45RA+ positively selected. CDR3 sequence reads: CASSEEVRQGGTDTQYF. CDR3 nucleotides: TGTGCCAGCAGTGAAGAGGTTCGGCAGGGGGGCACAGATACGCAGTATTTT.